Presented here are 2 T cell receptor beta chains from one specimen sequenced in a study of T cell clusters in autoimmune cytopenias. Multiplex touch-down PCR amplified TRB using TRB-A and TRB-B pools in one tube. TCRdb reanalyzed the multiplex PCR reads, giving one entry per CDR3 protein sequence and no DNA. In total, the table holds over 6,000 distinct CDR3 sequences. TRB amplification used approximately 250 ng of peripheral blood genomic DNA. The data were also submitted as part of a second study, on T cell repertoires in aging, cancer and after chemotherapy.

Material for sequencing was peripheral blood. Source of these receptors: a human donor in good health.

This clonotype is called medium-sized (0.01 to 0.1%) based on its frequency. The genes are TRBV27 and TRBJ2-2; TCRdb selects TRBD2, and the lack of DNA leaves this call unchecked. Germline lookup yields CDR1 MNHEY and CDR2 SMNVEV (reference sequence). CDR3 length: 14 residues. This CDR3 reads CASKGRAEAGELFF.

V gene TRBV27 combines with J gene TRBJ2-1. CDR1 and CDR2 (germline): MNHEY, SMNVEV (reference sequence). CDR3 length equals 13 residues. This chain's CDR3 is CASSLPSNNEQFF.